This T cell receptor (beta chain) was sequenced in a study of shared clonotypes between healthy human individuals. Study as a whole: Serving as donors were a couple of women and three men, whose ages spanned 18 to 49. Study results and limitations: Clonotypes not shared had lower generation probabilities than those common to all four donors.

Sorted-subset replicate PCRs used 200 to 250 ng DNA, 25,000 to 30,000 T cell genomes. The protocol was immunoSEQ multiplex PCR, while the TCRdb copy is restricted to in-frame clones and leaves out a portion. Of under 1,100,000 clones listed, approximately 72% are singletons. This CDR3 region has 19 residues. Germline CDR1 and CDR2: ENHRY and SYGVKD. Germline trimming cut 3 bases from V and 1 base from J; bases unmatched to any gene: 16. About this clone itself: The antigen is undetermined.

This chain joins TRBV10-3 and TRBJ2-7, with 9 positions matching TRBD2. The sequenced sample was memory CD4+ T cells sorted from blood. Subset: CD45RA-negative fraction. This receptor was obtained from a man aged 18 to 30 in good health. The CDR3 here is CAISEVVSGRLGSSYEQYF. As DNA, the CDR3 is TGTGCCATCAGTGAAGTGGTTAGCGGGAGATTGGGGTCTTCCTACGAGCAGTACTTC.